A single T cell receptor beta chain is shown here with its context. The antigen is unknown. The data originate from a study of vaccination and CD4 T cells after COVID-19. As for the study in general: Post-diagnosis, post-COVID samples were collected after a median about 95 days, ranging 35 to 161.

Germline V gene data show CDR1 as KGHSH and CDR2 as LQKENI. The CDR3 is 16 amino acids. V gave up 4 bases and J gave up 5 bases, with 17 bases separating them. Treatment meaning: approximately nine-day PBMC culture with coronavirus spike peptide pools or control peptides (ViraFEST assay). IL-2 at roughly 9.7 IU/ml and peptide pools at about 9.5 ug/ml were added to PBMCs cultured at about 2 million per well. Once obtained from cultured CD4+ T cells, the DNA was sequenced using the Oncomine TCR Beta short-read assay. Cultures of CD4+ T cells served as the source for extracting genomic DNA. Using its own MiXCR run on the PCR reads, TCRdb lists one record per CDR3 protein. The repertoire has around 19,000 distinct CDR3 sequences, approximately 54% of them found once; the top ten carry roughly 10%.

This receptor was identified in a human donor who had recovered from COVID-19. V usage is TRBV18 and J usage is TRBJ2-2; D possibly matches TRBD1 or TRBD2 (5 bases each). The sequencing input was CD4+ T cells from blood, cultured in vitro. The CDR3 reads CASSQTPGTQTGELFF. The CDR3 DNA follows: TGTGCCAGCTCACAAACCCCCGGGACGCAGACCGGGGAGCTGTTTTTT.